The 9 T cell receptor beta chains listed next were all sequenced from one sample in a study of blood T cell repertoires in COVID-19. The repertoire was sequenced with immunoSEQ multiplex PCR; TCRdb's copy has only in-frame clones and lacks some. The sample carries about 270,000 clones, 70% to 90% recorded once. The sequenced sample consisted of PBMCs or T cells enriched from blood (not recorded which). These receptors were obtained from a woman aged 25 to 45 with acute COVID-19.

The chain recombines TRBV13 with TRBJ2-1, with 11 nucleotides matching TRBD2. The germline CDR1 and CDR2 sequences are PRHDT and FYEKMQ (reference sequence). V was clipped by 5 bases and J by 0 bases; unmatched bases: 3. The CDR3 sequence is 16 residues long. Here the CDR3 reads CASSPGLAVSYNEQFF. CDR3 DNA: TGTGCCAGCAGCCCGGGACTAGCGGTCTCCTACAATGAGCAGTTCTTC.

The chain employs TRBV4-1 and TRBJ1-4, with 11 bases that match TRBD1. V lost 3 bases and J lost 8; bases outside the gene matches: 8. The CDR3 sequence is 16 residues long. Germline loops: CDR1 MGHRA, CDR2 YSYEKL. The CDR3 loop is CASSQFPGQGEEKLFF. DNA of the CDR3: TGCGCCAGCAGCCAGTTCCCGGGACAGGGGGAAGAAAAACTGTTTTTT.

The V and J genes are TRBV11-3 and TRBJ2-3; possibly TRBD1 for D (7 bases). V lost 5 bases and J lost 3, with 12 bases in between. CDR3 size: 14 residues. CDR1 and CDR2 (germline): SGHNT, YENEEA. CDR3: CASSGGDRTDTQYF. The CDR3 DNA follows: TGTGCCAGCAGCGGAGGGGACAGAACAGATACGCAGTATTTT.

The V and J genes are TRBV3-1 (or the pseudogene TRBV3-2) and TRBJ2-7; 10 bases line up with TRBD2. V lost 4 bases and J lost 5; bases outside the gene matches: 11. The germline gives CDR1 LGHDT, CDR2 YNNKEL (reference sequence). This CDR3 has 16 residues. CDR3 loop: CASSPTGLAVINEQYF. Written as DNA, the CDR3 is TGTGCCAGCAGCCCAACCGGACTAGCGGTAATCAACGAGCAGTACTTC.

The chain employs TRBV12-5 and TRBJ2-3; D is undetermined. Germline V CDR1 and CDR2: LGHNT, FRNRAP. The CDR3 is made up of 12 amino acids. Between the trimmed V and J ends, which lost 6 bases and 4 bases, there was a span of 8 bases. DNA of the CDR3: TGTGCTAGTGGCCGTCTCCCAGATACGCAGTATTTT. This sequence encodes CASGRLPDTQYF. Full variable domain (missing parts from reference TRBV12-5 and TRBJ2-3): DARVTQTPRHKVTEMGQEVTMRCQPILGHNTVFWYRQTMMQGLELLAYFRNRAPLDDSGMPKDRFSAEMPDATLATLKIQPSEPRDSAVYFCASGRLPDTQYFGPGTRLTVL.

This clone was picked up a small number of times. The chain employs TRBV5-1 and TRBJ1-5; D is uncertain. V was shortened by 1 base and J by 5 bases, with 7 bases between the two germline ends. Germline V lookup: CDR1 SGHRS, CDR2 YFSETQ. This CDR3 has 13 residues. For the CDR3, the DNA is TGCGCCAGCAGCTTGTCGAGCGATCAGCCCCAGCATTTT. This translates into CASSLSSDQPQHF.

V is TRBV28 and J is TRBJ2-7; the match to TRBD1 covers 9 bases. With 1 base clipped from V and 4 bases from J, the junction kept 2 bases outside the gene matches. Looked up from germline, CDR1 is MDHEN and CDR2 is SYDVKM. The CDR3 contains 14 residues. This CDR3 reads CASSLFGTGYEQYF. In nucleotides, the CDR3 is TGTGCCAGCAGTTTATTCGGGACAGGGTACGAGCAGTACTTC.

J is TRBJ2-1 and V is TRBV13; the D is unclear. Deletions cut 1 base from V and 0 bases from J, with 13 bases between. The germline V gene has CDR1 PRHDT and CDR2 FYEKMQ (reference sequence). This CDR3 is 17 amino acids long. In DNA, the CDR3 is TGTGCCAGCAGCTTAGTTTCCGGTAATTTCTCCTACAATGAGCAGTTCTTC. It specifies CASSLVSGNFSYNEQFF.

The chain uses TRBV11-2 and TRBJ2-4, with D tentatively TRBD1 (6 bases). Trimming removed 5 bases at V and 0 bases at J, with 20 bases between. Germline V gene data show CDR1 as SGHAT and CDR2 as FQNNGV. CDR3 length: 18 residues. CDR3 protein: CASSPWTALSVAKNIQYF. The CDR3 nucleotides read TGTGCCAGCAGCCCATGGACAGCGCTATCTGTAGCCAAAAACATTCAGTACTTC.